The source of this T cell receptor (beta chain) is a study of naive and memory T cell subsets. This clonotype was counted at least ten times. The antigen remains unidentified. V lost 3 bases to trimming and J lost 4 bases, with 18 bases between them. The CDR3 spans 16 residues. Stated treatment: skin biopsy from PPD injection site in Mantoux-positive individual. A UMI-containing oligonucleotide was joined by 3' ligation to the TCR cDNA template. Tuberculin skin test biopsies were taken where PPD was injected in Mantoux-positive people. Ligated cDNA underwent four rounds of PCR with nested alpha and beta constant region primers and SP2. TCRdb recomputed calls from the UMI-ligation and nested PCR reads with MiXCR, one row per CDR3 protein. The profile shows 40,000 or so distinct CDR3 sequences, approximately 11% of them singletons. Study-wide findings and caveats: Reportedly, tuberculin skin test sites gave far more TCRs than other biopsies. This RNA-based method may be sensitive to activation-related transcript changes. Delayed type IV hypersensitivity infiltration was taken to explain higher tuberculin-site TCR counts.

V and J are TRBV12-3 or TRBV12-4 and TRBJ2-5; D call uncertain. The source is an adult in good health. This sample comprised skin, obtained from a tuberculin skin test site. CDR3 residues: CASSLGNSFGRETQYF. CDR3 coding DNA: TGTGCCAGCAGTTTGGGGAACTCTTTTGGAAGAGAGACCCAGTACTTC.